The rows below give T cell receptor beta chains drawn from one sample of a study of T cells in Graves' hyperthyroidism and ophthalmopathy. Each CDR3 protein gets one entry after TCRdb re-called the multiplex PCR reads with MiXCR. The sample lists about 400,000 distinct CDR3 sequences, about 15% seen once, with 13% to 15% in the top ten. The sequenced sample was blood. These receptor sequences come from a woman between 18 and 30 years old with Graves' hyperthyroidism. Each CDR3 is given with its conserved first and last residue. A D gene is named only where the DNA matches it firmly. Clone size, where shown, is once, few, many, or a class for clones that have expanded.

v_gene: TRBV7-9
d_gene: TRBD1
abundance: many
j_gene: TRBJ2-7
CDR3nt: TGTGCCAGTCGCCCGGGACAGGGTGACTACGAGCAGTACTTC
CDR3aa: CASRPGQGDYEQYF

v_gene: TRBV2
d_gene: .
abundance: few
j_gene: TRBJ1-5
CDR3nt: TGTGCCAGCAGGGGGGACTTCAGTCGCAATCAGCCCCAGCATTTT
CDR3aa: CASRGDFSRNQPQHF

v_gene: TRBV10-3
d_gene: .
abundance: many
j_gene: TRBJ1-1
CDR3nt: TGTGCCCTACAGAAGGCAGAAAACACTGAAGCTTTCTTT
CDR3aa: CALQKAENTEAFF

v_gene: TRBV29-1
d_gene: .
abundance: few
j_gene: TRBJ1-2
CDR3nt: TGCAGCGTTGAACAGGAGAACTATGGCTACACCTTC
CDR3aa: CSVEQENYGYTF

v_gene: TRBV10-3
d_gene: TRBD1
abundance: few
j_gene: TRBJ1-3
CDR3nt: TGTGCCATCAGTGAGACGGGGACAGGGCTTTCTGGAAACACCATATATTTT
CDR3aa: CAISETGTGLSGNTIYF

v_gene: TRBV7-2
d_gene: TRBD1
abundance: many
j_gene: TRBJ1-2
CDR3nt: TGTGCCAGCAGCACACAGGGGACAGGGAACTATGGCTACACCTTC
CDR3aa: CASSTQGTGNYGYTF

v_gene: TRBV27
d_gene: .
abundance: few
j_gene: TRBJ1-5
CDR3nt: TGTGCCAGCAGTTCCCAAAGTGCGATCGGCAATCAGCCCCAGCATTTT
CDR3aa: CASSSQSAIGNQPQHF

v_gene: TRBV15
d_gene: .
abundance: few
j_gene: TRBJ1-6
CDR3nt: TGTGCCACCAGCGCCCGGGAGGAGAAAAATTCACCCCTCCACTTT
CDR3aa: CATSAREEKNSPLHF

v_gene: TRBV5-1
d_gene: .
abundance: few
j_gene: TRBJ2-1
CDR3nt: TGCGCCAGCAGCTATACTGACACGAGGGCTTACAATGAGCAGTTCTTC
CDR3aa: CASSYTDTRAYNEQFF

v_gene: TRBV7-9
d_gene: .
abundance: many
j_gene: TRBJ1-2
CDR3nt: TGTGCCAGCAGCTTTGGCCTTGCCTCCTATGGCTACACCTTC
CDR3aa: CASSFGLASYGYTF

v_gene: TRBV28
d_gene: .
abundance: many
j_gene: TRBJ2-3
CDR3nt: TGTGCCAGCAGTCTAAGACTAGTTTCAGATACGCAGTATTTT
CDR3aa: CASSLRLVSDTQYF

v_gene: TRBV7-2
d_gene: .
abundance: many
j_gene: TRBJ1-5
CDR3nt: TGTGCCAGCAGCGCCGCCTTCGAGCGTCAGCCCCAGCATTTT
CDR3aa: CASSAAFERQPQHF

v_gene: TRBV6-6
d_gene: TRBD2
abundance: many
j_gene: TRBJ2-5
CDR3nt: TGTGCCAGCAGTTACTCTGCGGGGGACCGTGGGACCCAGTACTTC
CDR3aa: CASSYSAGDRGTQYF

v_gene: TRBV29-1
d_gene: .
abundance: .
j_gene: TRBJ1-1
CDR3nt: TGCAGCGTTGAATCCTTGAGAAACACTGAAGCTTTCTTT
CDR3aa: CSVESLRNTEAFF

v_gene: TRBV5-1
d_gene: TRBD2
abundance: .
j_gene: TRBJ2-1
CDR3nt: TGCGCCAGCAGCCCCTGGACTAGCGGGAACGGTCCGGCACACGATGAGCAGTTCTTC
CDR3aa: CASSPWTSGNGPAHDEQFF

v_gene: TRBV5-8
d_gene: TRBD1
abundance: .
j_gene: TRBJ1-1
CDR3nt: TGTGCCAGCAGCTTGTTCACAGGGGTGAACACTGAAGCTTTCTTT
CDR3aa: CASSLFTGVNTEAFF

v_gene: TRBV4-3
d_gene: .
abundance: .
j_gene: TRBJ2-7
CDR3nt: TGCGCCAGCAGCCAAGATCGAGGTACGGGGGGCCCCCCCTACGAGCAGTACTTC
CDR3aa: CASSQDRGTGGPPYEQYF

v_gene: TRBV7-3
d_gene: .
abundance: many
j_gene: TRBJ1-2
CDR3nt: TGTGCCAGCAGCCGGGGGGGGGGAAACTATGGCTACACCTTC
CDR3aa: CASSRGGGNYGYTF

v_gene: TRBV3-1
d_gene: .
abundance: many
j_gene: TRBJ1-1
CDR3nt: TGTGCCAGCAGCCGAAACCCGACGGGACCCACTGAAGCTTTCTTT
CDR3aa: CASSRNPTGPTEAFF

v_gene: TRBV12-3/TRBV12-4
d_gene: TRBD1
abundance: many
j_gene: TRBJ1-2
CDR3nt: TGTGCCAGCAGTCCAATAGGGACAGGCCTACATGGCTACACCTTC
CDR3aa: CASSPIGTGLHGYTF

v_gene: TRBV18
d_gene: .
abundance: .
j_gene: TRBJ1-4
CDR3nt: TGTGCCAGCTCACGGGGAGAAGGTGAAAAACTGTTTTTT
CDR3aa: CASSRGEGEKLFF

v_gene: TRBV12-3/TRBV12-4
d_gene: TRBD1
abundance: many
j_gene: TRBJ1-1
CDR3nt: TGTGCCAGCAGCCGACCAGGGGGCGCGGACGCTGAAGCTTTCTTT
CDR3aa: CASSRPGGADAEAFF

v_gene: TRBV19
d_gene: .
abundance: few
j_gene: TRBJ2-7
CDR3nt: TGTGCCAGTGCGCCGAGACGGGGGTACTACGAGCAGTACTTC
CDR3aa: CASAPRRGYYEQYF

v_gene: TRBV28
d_gene: TRBD1
abundance: once
j_gene: TRBJ1-1
CDR3nt: TGTGCCAGCAGTCGGGACAGGCAATTTAAAGCTTTCTTT
CDR3aa: CASSRDRQFKAFF

v_gene: TRBV27
d_gene: TRBD1
abundance: many
j_gene: TRBJ1-1
CDR3nt: TGTGCCAGCAACCCGCTGACAGGGACGAACACTGAAGCTTTCTTT
CDR3aa: CASNPLTGTNTEAFF

v_gene: TRBV25-1
d_gene: TRBD2
abundance: .
j_gene: TRBJ2-3
CDR3nt: TGTGCCAGCAGTCCCCGGACTAGCGGGTGGACAGATACGCAGTATTTT
CDR3aa: CASSPRTSGWTDTQYF

v_gene: TRBV5-5
d_gene: TRBD1
abundance: .
j_gene: TRBJ2-3
CDR3nt: TGTGCCAGCAGCTCCCCCGAAATGGGACAGGGGGCAGATACGCAGTATTTT
CDR3aa: CASSSPEMGQGADTQYF

v_gene: TRBV6-1
d_gene: .
abundance: .
j_gene: TRBJ1-6
CDR3nt: TGTGCCAGCAGTCGGGACGGAGGGAATTCACCCCTCCACTTT
CDR3aa: CASSRDGGNSPLHF

v_gene: TRBV24-1
d_gene: .
abundance: .
j_gene: TRBJ2-6
CDR3nt: TGTGCCACCAGTGATTTGAGGCCTTCTGGGGCCAACGTCCTGACTTTC
CDR3aa: CATSDLRPSGANVLTF

v_gene: TRBV19
d_gene: TRBD1
abundance: few
j_gene: TRBJ2-1
CDR3nt: TGTGCCAGTAGTATGAGGTCGGGACAGGGGGCAGGTGAGCAGTTCTTC
CDR3aa: CASSMRSGQGAGEQFF

v_gene: TRBV11-2
d_gene: .
abundance: many
j_gene: TRBJ2-1
CDR3nt: TGTGCCAGCAGCTTATTCACGACGGGCTCGGATGAGCAGTTCTTC
CDR3aa: CASSLFTTGSDEQFF

v_gene: TRBV5-1
d_gene: .
abundance: few
j_gene: TRBJ1-6
CDR3nt: TGCGCCAGCAGCTCTGCAAAGAGCTCCTATAATTCACCCCTCCACTTT
CDR3aa: CASSSAKSSYNSPLHF

v_gene: TRBV12-3/TRBV12-4
d_gene: .
abundance: .
j_gene: TRBJ1-5
CDR3nt: TGTGCCAGCAGTTTGGGGCCGGGGCCCCAGCATTTT
CDR3aa: CASSLGPGPQHF

v_gene: TRBV5-6
d_gene: .
abundance: .
j_gene: TRBJ1-1
CDR3nt: TGTGCCAGCAGTTTTGGACGGAGCGGTGGCACTGAAGCTTTCTTT
CDR3aa: CASSFGRSGGTEAFF

v_gene: TRBV6-1
d_gene: .
abundance: many
j_gene: TRBJ1-3
CDR3nt: TGTGCCAGCACCCTTGGGGGCACCATATATTTT
CDR3aa: CASTLGGTIYF

v_gene: TRBV4-3
d_gene: TRBD2
abundance: .
j_gene: TRBJ2-3
CDR3nt: TGCGCCAGCAGCCGCCTGACTAGCGGGGGTGGGAGTACGCAGTATTTT
CDR3aa: CASSRLTSGGGSTQYF

v_gene: TRBV28
d_gene: .
abundance: many
j_gene: TRBJ1-5
CDR3nt: TGTGCCAGCAGGGGGACGTACCATCAGCCCCAGCATTTT
CDR3aa: CASRGTYHQPQHF

v_gene: TRBV9
d_gene: .
abundance: many
j_gene: TRBJ2-1
CDR3nt: TGTGCCAGCAGCGCCCAGGGGGGGGGCCTCAATGAGCAGTTCTTC
CDR3aa: CASSAQGGGLNEQFF

v_gene: TRBV5-1
d_gene: .
abundance: many
j_gene: TRBJ1-1
CDR3nt: TGCGCCAGCAGCTCATTGACCCCGGAGGACACTGAAGCTTTCTTT
CDR3aa: CASSSLTPEDTEAFF

v_gene: TRBV12-3/TRBV12-4
d_gene: TRBD1
abundance: many
j_gene: TRBJ1-4
CDR3nt: TGTGCCAGCAGTCCCCCAGGGGGGGGGTTTAGTAATGAAAAACTGTTTTTT
CDR3aa: CASSPPGGGFSNEKLFF

v_gene: TRBV19
d_gene: TRBD1
abundance: few
j_gene: TRBJ1-2
CDR3nt: TGTGCCAGTAGGGGACCGGGACAGGGCCTCTATGGCTACACCTTC
CDR3aa: CASRGPGQGLYGYTF

v_gene: TRBV6-1
d_gene: .
abundance: many
j_gene: TRBJ2-7
CDR3nt: TGTGCCAGCAGAAGAGCGGAGGGTGGATACGAGCAGTACTTC
CDR3aa: CASRRAEGGYEQYF

v_gene: TRBV6-1
d_gene: .
abundance: many
j_gene: TRBJ1-6
CDR3nt: TGTGCCAGCAGACGGGACAACCCCTATAATTCACCCCTCCACTTT
CDR3aa: CASRRDNPYNSPLHF

v_gene: TRBV12-3/TRBV12-4
d_gene: .
abundance: .
j_gene: TRBJ2-5
CDR3nt: TGTGCCAGCAGTTTAGGGGGTAGCGGTCCCCAAGAGACCCAGTACTTC
CDR3aa: CASSLGGSGPQETQYF

v_gene: TRBV6-2/TRBV6-3
d_gene: .
abundance: few
j_gene: TRBJ2-7
CDR3nt: TGTGCCAGCAGTTACTCTTTTTCCGAGCAGTACTTC
CDR3aa: CASSYSFSEQYF

v_gene: TRBV5-1
d_gene: .
abundance: many
j_gene: TRBJ1-6
CDR3nt: TGCGCCAGCAGGAGAACTACCGGGAACCTTAATTCACCCCTCCACTTT
CDR3aa: CASRRTTGNLNSPLHF